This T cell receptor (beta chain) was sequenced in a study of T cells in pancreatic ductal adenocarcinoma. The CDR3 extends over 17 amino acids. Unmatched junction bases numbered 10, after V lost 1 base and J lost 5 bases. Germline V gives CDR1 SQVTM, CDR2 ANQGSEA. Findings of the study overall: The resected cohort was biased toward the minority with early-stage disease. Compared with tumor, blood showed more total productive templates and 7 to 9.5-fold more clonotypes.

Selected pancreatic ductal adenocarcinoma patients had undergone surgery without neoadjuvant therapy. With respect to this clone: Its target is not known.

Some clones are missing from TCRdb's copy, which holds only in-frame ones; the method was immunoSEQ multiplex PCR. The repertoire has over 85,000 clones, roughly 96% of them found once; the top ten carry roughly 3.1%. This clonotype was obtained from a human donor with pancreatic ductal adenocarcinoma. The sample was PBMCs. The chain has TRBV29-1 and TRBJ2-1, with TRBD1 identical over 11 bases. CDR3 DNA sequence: TGCAGCGTTGAAGGGCACCGGGACAGGGGGGAGAACAATGAGCAGTTCTTC. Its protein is CSVEGHRDRGENNEQFF.